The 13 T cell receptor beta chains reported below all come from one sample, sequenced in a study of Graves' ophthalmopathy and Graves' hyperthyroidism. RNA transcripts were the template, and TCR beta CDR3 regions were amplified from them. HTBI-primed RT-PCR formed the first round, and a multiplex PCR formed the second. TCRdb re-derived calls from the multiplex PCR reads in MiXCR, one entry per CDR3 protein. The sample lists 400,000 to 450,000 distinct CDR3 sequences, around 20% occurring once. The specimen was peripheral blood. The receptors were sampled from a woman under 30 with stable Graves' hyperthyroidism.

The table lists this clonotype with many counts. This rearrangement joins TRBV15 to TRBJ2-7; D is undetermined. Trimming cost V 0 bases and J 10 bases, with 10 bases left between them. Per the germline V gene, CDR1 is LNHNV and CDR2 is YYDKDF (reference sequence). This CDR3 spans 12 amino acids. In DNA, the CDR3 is TGTGCCACCAGCAGAGATCTCCAGACTCAGTACTTC. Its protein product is CATSRDLQTQYF.

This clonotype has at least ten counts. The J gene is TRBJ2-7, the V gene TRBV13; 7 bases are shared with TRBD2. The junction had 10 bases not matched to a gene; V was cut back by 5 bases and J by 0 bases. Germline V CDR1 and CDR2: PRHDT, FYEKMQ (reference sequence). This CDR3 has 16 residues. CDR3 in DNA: TGTGCCAGCAGCCCGAACTCCTGGACTAGCTCCTACGAGCAGTACTTC. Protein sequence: CASSPNSWTSSYEQYF.

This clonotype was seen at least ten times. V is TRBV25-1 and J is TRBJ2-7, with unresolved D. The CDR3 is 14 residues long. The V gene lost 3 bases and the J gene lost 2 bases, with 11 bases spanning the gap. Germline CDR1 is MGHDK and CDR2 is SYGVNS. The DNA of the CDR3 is TGTGCCAGCAGTGATCTCTTCCCACCCTACGAGCAGTACTTC. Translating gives CASSDLFPPYEQYF.

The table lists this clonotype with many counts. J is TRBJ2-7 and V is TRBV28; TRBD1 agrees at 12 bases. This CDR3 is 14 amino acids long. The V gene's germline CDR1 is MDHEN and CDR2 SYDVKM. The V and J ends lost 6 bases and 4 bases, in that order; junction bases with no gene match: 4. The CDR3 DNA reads TGTGCCAGCAGGGGGACAGGGGGCAGTTACGAGCAGTACTTC. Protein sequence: CASRGTGGSYEQYF.

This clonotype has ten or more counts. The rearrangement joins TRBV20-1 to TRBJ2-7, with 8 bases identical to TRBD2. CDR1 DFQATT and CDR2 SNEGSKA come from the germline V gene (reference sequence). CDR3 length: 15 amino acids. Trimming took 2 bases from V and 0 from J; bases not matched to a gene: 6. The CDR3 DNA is TGCAGTGCTAGATCAAGGACTAGCAGCTCCTACGAGCAGTACTTC. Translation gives CSARSRTSSSYEQYF.

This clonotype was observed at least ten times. The chain's CDR3 is CASSYFGGRSPLHF. The CDR3 DNA reads TGTGCCAGCAGTTACTTTGGGGGGCGATCACCCCTCCACTTT. The chain is built from TRBV6-5 and TRBJ1-6; D perhaps matches TRBD1 (6 bases). V was clipped by 1 base and J by 10 bases, with 11 bases between them. The CDR3 is 14 residues long. Germline lookup yields CDR1 MNHEY and CDR2 SVGAGI.

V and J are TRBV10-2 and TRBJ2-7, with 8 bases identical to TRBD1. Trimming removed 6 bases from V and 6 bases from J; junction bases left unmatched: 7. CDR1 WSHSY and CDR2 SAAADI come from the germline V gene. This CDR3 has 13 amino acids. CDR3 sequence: CASSPGQEAEQYF. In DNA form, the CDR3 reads TGCGCCAGCAGCCCGGGACAGGAGGCCGAGCAGTACTTC.

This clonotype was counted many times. CDR3 loop: CASRITGATEAFF. As DNA, the CDR3 is TGTGCCAGCAGAATAACAGGGGCCACTGAAGCTTTCTTT. The rearrangement links TRBV7-9 to TRBJ1-1, with 7 bases identical to TRBD1. The V and J ends lost 6 bases and 4 bases, in that order; junction bases with no gene match: 5. The germline CDR1 and CDR2 sequences are SEHNR and FQNEAQ (reference sequence). The CDR3 runs to 13 residues. Together with reference TRBV7-9 and TRBJ1-1, the CDR3 gives the full variable domain: DTGVSQNPRHKITKRGQNVTFRCDPISEHNRLYWYRQTLGQGPEFLTYFQNEAQLEKSRLLSDRFSAERPKGSFSTLEIQRTEQGDSAMYLCASRITGATEAFFGQGTRLTVV.

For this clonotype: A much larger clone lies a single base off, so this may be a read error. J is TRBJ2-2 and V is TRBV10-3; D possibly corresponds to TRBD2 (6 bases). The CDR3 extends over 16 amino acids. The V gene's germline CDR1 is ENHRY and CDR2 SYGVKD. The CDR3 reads CAISEGGGEYTGELCF. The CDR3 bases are TGTGCCATCAGTGAGGGCGGAGGGGAGTACACCGGGGAGCTGTGTTTT.

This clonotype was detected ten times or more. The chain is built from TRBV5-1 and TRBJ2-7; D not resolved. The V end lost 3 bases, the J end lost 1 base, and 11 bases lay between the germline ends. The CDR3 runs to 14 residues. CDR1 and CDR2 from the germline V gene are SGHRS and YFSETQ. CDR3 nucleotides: TGCGCCAGCAGCTCGCCACCTCGTTCCTACGAGCAGTACTTC. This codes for CASSSPPRSYEQYF.

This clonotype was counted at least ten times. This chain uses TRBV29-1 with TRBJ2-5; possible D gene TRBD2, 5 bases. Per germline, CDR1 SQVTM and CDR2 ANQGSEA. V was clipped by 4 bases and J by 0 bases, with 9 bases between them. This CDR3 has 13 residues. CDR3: CSVAYGNQETQYF. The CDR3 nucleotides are TGCAGCGTTGCGTACGGGAACCAAGAGACCCAGTACTTC.

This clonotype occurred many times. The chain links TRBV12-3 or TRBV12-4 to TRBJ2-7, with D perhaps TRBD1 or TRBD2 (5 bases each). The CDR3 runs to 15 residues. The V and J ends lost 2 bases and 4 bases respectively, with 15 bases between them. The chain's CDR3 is CASSLHRGLNYEQYF. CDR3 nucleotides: TGTGCCAGCAGTTTACACCGGGGCCTCAATTACGAGCAGTACTTC.

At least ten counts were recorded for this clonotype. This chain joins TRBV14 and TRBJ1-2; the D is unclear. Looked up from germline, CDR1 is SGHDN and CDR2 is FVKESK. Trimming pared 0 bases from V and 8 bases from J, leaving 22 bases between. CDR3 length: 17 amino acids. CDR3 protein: CASSQDKWDVYLRGYTF. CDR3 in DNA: TGTGCCAGCAGCCAAGATAAATGGGATGTGTACTTAAGAGGCTACACCTTC.